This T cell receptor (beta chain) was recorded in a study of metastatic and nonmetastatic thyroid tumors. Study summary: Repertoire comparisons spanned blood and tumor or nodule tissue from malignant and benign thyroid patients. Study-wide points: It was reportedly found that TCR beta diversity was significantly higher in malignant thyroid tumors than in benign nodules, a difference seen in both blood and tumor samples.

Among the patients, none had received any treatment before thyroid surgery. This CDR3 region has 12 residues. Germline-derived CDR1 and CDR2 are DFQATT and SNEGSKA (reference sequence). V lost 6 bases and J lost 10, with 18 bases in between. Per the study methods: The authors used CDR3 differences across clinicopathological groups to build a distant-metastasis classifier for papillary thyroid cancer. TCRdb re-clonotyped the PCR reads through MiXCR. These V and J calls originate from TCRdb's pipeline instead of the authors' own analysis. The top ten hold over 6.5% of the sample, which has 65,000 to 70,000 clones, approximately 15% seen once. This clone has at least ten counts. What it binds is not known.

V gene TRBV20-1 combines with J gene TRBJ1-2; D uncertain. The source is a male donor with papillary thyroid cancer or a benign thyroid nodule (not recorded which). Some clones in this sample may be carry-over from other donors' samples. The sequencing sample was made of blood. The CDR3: CSASSEPNHYTF. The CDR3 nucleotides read TGCAGTGCCTCCTCTGAACCTAACCACTACACCTTC.